A single sample is the source of the 5 T cell receptor beta chains below, sequenced in a study of coeliac disease. Generated by immunoSEQ multiplex PCR, the TCRdb table keeps only in-frame clones and is missing some. The data show under 9,500 clones, 57% seen once. The sample comprised intraepithelial lymphocytes from the gut. The receptors stem from a woman aged 60-75 years with celiac disease.

This clone occurred once. The chain carries TRBV7-2 and TRBJ1-4, with a tentative D call TRBD1 (6 bases). V gave up 5 bases and J gave up 7 bases, with 17 bases separating them. Germline V gene sequence: CDR1 SGHTA, CDR2 FQGNSA. The CDR3 is 15 residues long. The DNA of the CDR3 is TGTGCCAGCAGCCCCGTGGCAGGGGACCTTGAAAAACTGTTTTTT. Translation gives CASSPVAGDLEKLFF.

The table lists this clone with a few counts. The V call is TRBV6-5, the J call TRBJ1-5, with unresolved D. Per germline, CDR1 MNHEY and CDR2 SVGAGI. The CDR3 has 12 residues. Trimming stripped 5 bases from V and 11 bases from J, with 13 bases between. This CDR3 is CASSHDSLTQHF. In DNA, the CDR3 is TGTGCCAGCAGTCACGACTCCTTAACCCAGCATTTT.

The chain carries TRBV27 and TRBJ2-5; D gene ambiguous. Germline V gene lookup returns CDR1 MNHEY and CDR2 SMNVEV (reference sequence). This CDR3 spans 15 amino acids. The V end was cut by 5 bases, the J end by 4 bases, with 17 bases between. The CDR3 sequence is CASSLSQAPLETQYF. CDR3 in DNA: TGTGCCAGCAGTCTCTCCCAAGCTCCCCTAGAGACCCAGTACTTC.

The chain links TRBV6-1 to TRBJ2-7; possible D gene TRBD1, 6 bases. Trimming took 6 bases from V and 1 from J, leaving 13 bases between them. CDR3 size: 14 residues. Germline V lookup: CDR1 MNHNS, CDR2 SASEGT. The CDR3 coding sequence is TGTGCCAGCAGAACGGGACACCTTTCCTACGAGCAGTACTTC. Translated, it gives CASRTGHLSYEQYF.

The chain joins TRBV19 to TRBJ2-3; D gene uncertain. Trimming took 10 bases from V and 0 from J, leaving 17 bases between them. The CDR3 loop spans 15 amino acids. Germline CDR1 and CDR2: LNHDA and SQIVND (reference sequence). This CDR3 is CATSILGTSTDTQYF. As DNA, the CDR3 is TGTGCCACCTCGATCCTAGGAACTAGCACAGATACGCAGTATTTT.